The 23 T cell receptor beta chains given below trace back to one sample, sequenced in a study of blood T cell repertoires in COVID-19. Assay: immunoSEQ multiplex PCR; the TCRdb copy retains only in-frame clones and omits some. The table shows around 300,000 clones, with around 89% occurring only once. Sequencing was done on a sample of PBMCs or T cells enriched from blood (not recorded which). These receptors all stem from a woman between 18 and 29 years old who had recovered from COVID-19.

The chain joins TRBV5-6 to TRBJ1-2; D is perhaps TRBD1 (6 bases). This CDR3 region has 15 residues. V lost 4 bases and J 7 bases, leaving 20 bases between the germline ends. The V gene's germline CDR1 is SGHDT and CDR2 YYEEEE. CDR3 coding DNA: TGTGCCAGCAGCCCCGCGATAGGGGGATATTTTGGCTACACCTTC. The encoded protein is CASSPAIGGYFGYTF.

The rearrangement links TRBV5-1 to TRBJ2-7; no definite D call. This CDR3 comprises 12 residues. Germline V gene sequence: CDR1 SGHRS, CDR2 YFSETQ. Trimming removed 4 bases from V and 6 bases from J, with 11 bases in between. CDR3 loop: CASSLGGSEQYF. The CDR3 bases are TGCGCCAGCAGCCTAGGTGGTTCCGAGCAGTACTTC.

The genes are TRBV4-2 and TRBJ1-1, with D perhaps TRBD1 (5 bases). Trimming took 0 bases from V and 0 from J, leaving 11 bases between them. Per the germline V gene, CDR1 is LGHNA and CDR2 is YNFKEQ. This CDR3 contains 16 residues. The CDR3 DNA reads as TGTGCCAGCAGCCAAGATGGGAAGGGGATGAACACTGAAGCTTTCTTT. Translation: CASSQDGKGMNTEAFF.

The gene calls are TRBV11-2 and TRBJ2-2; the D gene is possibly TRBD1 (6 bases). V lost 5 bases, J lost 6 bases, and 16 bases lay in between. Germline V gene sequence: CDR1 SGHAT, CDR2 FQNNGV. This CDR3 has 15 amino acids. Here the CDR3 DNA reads TGTGCCAGCAGCGAACGTACAGGGTTATCCGGGGAGCTGTTTTTT. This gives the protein CASSERTGLSGELFF.

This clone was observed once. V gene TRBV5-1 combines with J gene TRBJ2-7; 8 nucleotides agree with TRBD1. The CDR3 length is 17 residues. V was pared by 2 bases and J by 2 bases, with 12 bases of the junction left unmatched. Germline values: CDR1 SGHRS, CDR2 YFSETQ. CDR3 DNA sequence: TGCGCCAGCAGCTTTAGGGGGACAGGCCTGTCTACCTACGAGCAGTACTTC. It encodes CASSFRGTGLSTYEQYF. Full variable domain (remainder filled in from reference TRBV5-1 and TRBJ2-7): KAGVTQTPRYLIKTRGQQVTLSCSPISGHRSVSWYQQTPGQGLQFLFEYFSETQRNKGNFPGRFSGRQFSNSRSEMNVSTLELGDSALYLCASSFRGTGLSTYEQYFGPGTRLTVT.

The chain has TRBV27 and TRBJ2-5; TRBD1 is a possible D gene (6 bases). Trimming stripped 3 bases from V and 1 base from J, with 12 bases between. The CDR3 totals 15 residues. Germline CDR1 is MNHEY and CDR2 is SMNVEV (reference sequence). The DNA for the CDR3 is TGTGCCAGCAGTTTGTGGACAGCTGGCCAAGAGACCCAGTACTTC. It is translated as CASSLWTAGQETQYF.

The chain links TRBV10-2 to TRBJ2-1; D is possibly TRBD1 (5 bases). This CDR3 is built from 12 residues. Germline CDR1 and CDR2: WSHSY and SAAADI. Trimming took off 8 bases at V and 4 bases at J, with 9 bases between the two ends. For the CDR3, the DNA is TGCGCCAGCTCGGACAATTACAATGAGCAGTTCTTC. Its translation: CASSDNYNEQFF.

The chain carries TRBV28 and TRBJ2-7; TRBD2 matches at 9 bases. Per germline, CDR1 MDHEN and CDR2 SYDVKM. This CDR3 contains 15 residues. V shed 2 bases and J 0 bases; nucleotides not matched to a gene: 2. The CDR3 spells CASSLAGGISYEQYF. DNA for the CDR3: TGTGCCAGCAGTTTAGCGGGGGGGATCTCCTACGAGCAGTACTTC.

CDR3 sequence: CASSVGSGVSYEQYF. CDR3 in DNA: TGTGCCAGCAGCGTAGGTTCAGGGGTATCCTACGAGCAGTACTTC. The chain recombines TRBV9 with TRBJ2-7; D may be TRBD1 (6 bases). Per the germline V gene, CDR1 is SGDLS and CDR2 is YYNGEE. Trimming left V 0 bases short and J 1 base short, with 11 bases between. The CDR3 covers 15 residues.

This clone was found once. CDR3 loop: CASSQSAARRSNQPQHF. In nucleotides, the CDR3 is TGCGCCAGCAGCCAATCGGCGGCCCGCCGTAGCAATCAGCCCCAGCATTTT. The chain is built from TRBV5-1 and TRBJ1-5; the D is unclear. Trimming shortened V by 4 bases and J by 0 bases, and 17 bases separated the two germline ends. Germline V lookup: CDR1 SGHRS, CDR2 YFSETQ. The CDR3 extends over 17 amino acids.

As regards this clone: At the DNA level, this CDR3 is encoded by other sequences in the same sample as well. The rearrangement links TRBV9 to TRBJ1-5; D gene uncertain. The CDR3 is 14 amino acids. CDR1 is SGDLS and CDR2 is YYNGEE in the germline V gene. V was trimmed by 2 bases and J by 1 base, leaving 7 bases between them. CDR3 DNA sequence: TGTGCCAGCAGCGTGGGCAGGAGCAATCAGCCCCAGCATTTT. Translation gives CASSVGRSNQPQHF.

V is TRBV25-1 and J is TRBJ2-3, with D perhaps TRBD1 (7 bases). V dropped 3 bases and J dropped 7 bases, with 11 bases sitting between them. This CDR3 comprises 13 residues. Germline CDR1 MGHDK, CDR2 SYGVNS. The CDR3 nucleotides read TGTGCCAGCAGTGAGGGGGGACAGCATACGCAGTATTTT. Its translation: CASSEGGQHTQYF.

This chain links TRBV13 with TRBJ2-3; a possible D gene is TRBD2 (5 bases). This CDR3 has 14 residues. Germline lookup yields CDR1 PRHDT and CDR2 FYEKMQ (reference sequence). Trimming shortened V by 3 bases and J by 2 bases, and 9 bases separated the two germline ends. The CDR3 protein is CASSFGVPTDTQYF. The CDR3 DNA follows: TGTGCCAGCAGCTTCGGGGTTCCCACAGATACGCAGTATTTT.

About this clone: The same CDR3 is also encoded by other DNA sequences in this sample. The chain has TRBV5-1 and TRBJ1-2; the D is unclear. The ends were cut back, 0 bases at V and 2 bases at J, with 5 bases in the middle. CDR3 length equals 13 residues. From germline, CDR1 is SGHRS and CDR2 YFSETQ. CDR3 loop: CASSLDSNYGYTF. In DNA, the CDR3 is TGCGCCAGCAGCTTGGACTCAAACTATGGCTACACCTTC.

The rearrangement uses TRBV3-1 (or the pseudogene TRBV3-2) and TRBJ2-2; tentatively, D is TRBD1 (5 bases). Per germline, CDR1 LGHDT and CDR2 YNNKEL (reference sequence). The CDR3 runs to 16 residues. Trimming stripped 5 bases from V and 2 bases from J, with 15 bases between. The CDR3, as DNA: TGTGCCAGCAGCAAAAGACAGAGTCCAAACACCGGGGAGCTGTTTTTT. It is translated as CASSKRQSPNTGELFF.

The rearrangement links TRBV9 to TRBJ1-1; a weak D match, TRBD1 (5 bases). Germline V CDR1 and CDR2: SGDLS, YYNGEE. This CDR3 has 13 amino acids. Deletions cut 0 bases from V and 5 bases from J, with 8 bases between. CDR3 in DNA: TGTGCCAGCAGCGTAGATCAGGGAACTGAAGCTTTCTTT. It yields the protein CASSVDQGTEAFF.

In DNA, the CDR3 is TGCGCCAGCAGCGAAGACAGGGACGAGAGTGGCTACACCTTC. Translated: CASSEDRDESGYTF. The V gene is TRBV5-1, the J gene TRBJ1-2, with 7 positions matching TRBD1. Germline lookup yields CDR1 SGHRS and CDR2 YFSETQ. V gave up 4 bases and J gave up 7 bases; unmatched junction bases: 10. The CDR3 totals 14 residues.

The CDR3: CASSSFSGGYNEQFF. CDR3 DNA sequence: TGCGCCAGCAGCTCTTTCTCGGGGGGGTACAATGAGCAGTTCTTC. The V gene is TRBV5-1, the J gene TRBJ2-1, with 8 bases identical to TRBD2. J was trimmed by 4 bases and V by 3 bases; bases with no gene match: 6. Germline V gene data show CDR1 as SGHRS and CDR2 as YFSETQ. The CDR3 length is 15 residues.

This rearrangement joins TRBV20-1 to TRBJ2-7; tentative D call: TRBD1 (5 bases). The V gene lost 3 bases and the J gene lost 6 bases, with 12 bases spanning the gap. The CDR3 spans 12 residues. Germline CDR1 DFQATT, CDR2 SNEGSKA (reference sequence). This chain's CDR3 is CSASLGALEQYF. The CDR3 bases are TGCAGTGCTAGTTTAGGGGCCCTCGAGCAGTACTTC.

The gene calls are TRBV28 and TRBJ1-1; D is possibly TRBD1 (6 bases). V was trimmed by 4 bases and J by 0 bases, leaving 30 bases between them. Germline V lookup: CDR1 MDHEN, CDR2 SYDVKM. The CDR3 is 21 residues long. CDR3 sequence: CASSSITRRETGPIMNTEAFF. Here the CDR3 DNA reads TGTGCCAGCAGTTCAATTACCCGACGCGAGACAGGACCCATCATGAACACTGAAGCTTTCTTT.

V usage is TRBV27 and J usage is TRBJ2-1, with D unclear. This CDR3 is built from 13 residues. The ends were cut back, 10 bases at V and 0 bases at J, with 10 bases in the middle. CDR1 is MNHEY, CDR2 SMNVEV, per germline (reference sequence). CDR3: CATTLGSYNEQFF. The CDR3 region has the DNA TGTGCCACCACCCTAGGCTCCTACAATGAGCAGTTCTTC.

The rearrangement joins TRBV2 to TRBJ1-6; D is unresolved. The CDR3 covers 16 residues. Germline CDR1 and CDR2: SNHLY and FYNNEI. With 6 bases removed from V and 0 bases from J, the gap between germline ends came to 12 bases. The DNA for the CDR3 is TGTGCCAGCAGCGGCGGGCCCAGCTCCTATAATTCACCCCTCCACTTT. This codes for CASSGGPSSYNSPLHF.

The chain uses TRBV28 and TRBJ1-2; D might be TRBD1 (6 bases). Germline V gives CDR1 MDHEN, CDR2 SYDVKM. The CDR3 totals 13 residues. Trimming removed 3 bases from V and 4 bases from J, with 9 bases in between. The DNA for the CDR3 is TGTGCCAGCAGTTTTGCCAGGGGCTATGGCTACACCTTC. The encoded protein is CASSFARGYGYTF.